This entry lists 22 T cell receptor beta chains sequenced from one sample in a study of radiation and T cells in renal cell carcinoma. Time point noted: baseline pretreatment blood. As to treatment: 15 Gy SBRT to primary tumor, nephrectomy 4 weeks later. Method: immunoSEQ multiplex PCR; TCRdb's copy keeps in-frame clones and lacks some. The top ten hold roughly a third of the sample, which has under 55,000 clones, approximately 80% seen once. Sequenced here: blood, sampled from a patient whose treatment included radiotherapy and nephrectomy. The receptors stem from a woman in her 70s with renal cell carcinoma.

The rearrangement joins TRBV10-3 to TRBJ2-2, with 8 nucleotides matching TRBD2. The germline V gene has CDR1 ENHRY and CDR2 SYGVKD. The CDR3 totals 17 residues. Losses at the gene ends were 3 bases for V and 2 bases for J; bases not matched to a gene: 8. The CDR3 loop reads CAISEPSGGLNTGELFF. CDR3 sequence (DNA): TGTGCCATCAGTGAACCCAGCGGGGGCTTAAACACCGGGGAGCTGTTTTTT.

This chain connects TRBV7-8 to TRBJ2-1; 12 bases line up with TRBD2. V dropped 3 bases and J dropped 9; count of bases not matched to a gene: 9. CDR3 length equals 16 residues. Germline CDR1 SGHVS, CDR2 FQNEAQ. The CDR3 region has the DNA TGTGCCAGCAGCTTGAGTCCCGGACTAGCGGGGTTTGAGCAGTTCTTC. Encoded protein: CASSLSPGLAGFEQFF.

The rearrangement uses TRBV6-6 and TRBJ1-2, with D possibly being TRBD1 (5 bases). Germline V CDR1 and CDR2: MNHNY, SVGAGI (reference sequence). Trimming removed 2 bases from V and 6 bases from J, with 10 bases in between. The CDR3 consists of 13 residues. CDR3 region: CASSYRGGDGYTF. The CDR3 DNA sequence: TGTGCCAGCAGTTACCGGGGGGGAGATGGCTACACCTTC.

The rearrangement joins TRBV10-3 to TRBJ2-5; D unresolved. The germline gives CDR1 ENHRY, CDR2 SYGVKD. CDR3 length: 12 residues. The V and J ends lost 0 bases and 4 bases respectively, with 3 bases between them. The CDR3 coding sequence is TGTGCCATCAGTGAGTCGGGAGAGACCCAGTACTTC. Amino acid sequence: CAISESGETQYF.

This clone has more than one count but fewer than ten. The V call is TRBV7-2, the J call TRBJ2-1; 8 positions match TRBD2. After removal of 1 base from V and 5 bases from J, the junction contained 1 base not matched to a gene. This CDR3 comprises 14 residues. CDR1 SGHTA and CDR2 FQGNSA come from the germline V gene. The CDR3 DNA sequence: TGTGCCAGCAGCTTAGTAGCGGGGAACAATGAGCAGTTCTTC. Its protein product is CASSLVAGNNEQFF.

The chain couples TRBV9 to TRBJ2-5; 8 nucleotides line up with TRBD2. With 0 bases clipped from V and 5 bases from J, the junction kept 6 bases outside the gene matches. The germline gives CDR1 SGDLS, CDR2 YYNGEE. The length of the CDR3 is 15 residues. The CDR3 sequence is CASSVDGAGGETQYF. DNA for the CDR3: TGTGCCAGCAGCGTAGATGGTGCGGGAGGTGAGACCCAGTACTTC.

CDR3 sequence: CASSEGQGVTDTQYF. CDR3 DNA: TGTGCCAGCAGTGAGGGGCAGGGTGTCACAGATACGCAGTATTTT. This chain links TRBV6-1 with TRBJ2-3; D possibly corresponds to TRBD1 (5 bases). Germline V CDR1 and CDR2: MNHNS, SASEGT. V lost 3 bases and J lost 2, with 12 bases in between. This CDR3 contains 15 residues.

This clone was detected a few times. The chain uses TRBV18 and TRBJ1-5; no clear D gene. CDR3 size: 13 residues. Deletions cut 3 bases from V and 4 bases from J, with 7 bases between. Germline V CDR1 and CDR2: KGHSH, LQKENI. In DNA form, the CDR3 reads TGTGCCAGCTCACCGACGACTAATCAGCCCCAGCATTTT. Translated: CASSPTTNQPQHF. The full variable domain, with the rest looked up from reference TRBV18 and TRBJ1-5, is NAGVMQNPRHLVRRRGQEARLRCSPMKGHSHVYWYRQLPEEGLKFMVYLQKENIIDESGMPKERFSAEFPKEGPSILRIQQVVRGDSAAYFCASSPTTNQPQHFGDGTRLSIL.

V gene TRBV30 combines with J gene TRBJ2-5; D unclear. The CDR3 has 13 amino acids. Germline-derived CDR1 and CDR2 are GTSNPN and SVGIG (reference sequence). The V end was cut by 0 bases, the J end by 5 bases, with 10 bases between. The CDR3 loop is CAWSVLQAETQYF. CDR3 DNA: TGTGCCTGGAGTGTTCTGCAGGCGGAGACCCAGTACTTC.

This sequence joins TRBV5-1 and TRBJ2-7; D might be TRBD2 (6 bases). Trimming cost V 2 bases and J 2 bases, with 14 bases left between them. Germline V CDR1 and CDR2: SGHRS, YFSETQ. The CDR3 spans 15 residues. The CDR3 nucleotides read TGCGCCAGCAGCTTCTCCCTCGGGGGTACCTACGAGCAGTACTTC. It translates to CASSFSLGGTYEQYF.

Turning to this clone: Other DNA sequences from this sample encode an identical CDR3 as well. The gene calls are TRBV5-1 and TRBJ1-3; 7 bases align to TRBD1. Losses at the gene ends were 0 bases for V and 0 bases for J; bases not matched to a gene: 6. The CDR3 runs 17 residues. From germline, CDR1 is SGHRS and CDR2 YFSETQ. This chain's CDR3 is CASSLEGQVSSGNTIYF. The CDR3 coding sequence is TGCGCCAGCAGCTTGGAAGGACAGGTCAGCTCTGGAAACACCATATATTTT.

The chain combines TRBV2 with TRBJ2-7, with D tentatively TRBD1 (6 bases). The CDR3 spans 13 residues. Germline assignment: CDR1 SNHLY and CDR2 FYNNEI. V lost 5 bases and J 1 base, leaving 9 bases between the germline ends. The CDR3 protein is CASSTGFSYEQYF. The CDR3 coding sequence is TGTGCCAGCAGTACAGGGTTTTCCTACGAGCAGTACTTC.

The rearrangement links TRBV7-2 to TRBJ1-4; 7 nucleotides line up with TRBD1. Germline V gene sequence: CDR1 SGHTA, CDR2 FQGNSA. The CDR3 is made up of 14 amino acids. Trimming cost V 5 bases and J 4 bases; bases outside gene matches: 4. DNA of the CDR3: TGTGCCAGCAGCACGGGACAGATTAATGAAAAACTGTTTTTT. This codes for CASSTGQINEKLFF.

This rearrangement joins TRBV10-3 to TRBJ1-1, with TRBD1 identical over 7 bases. The germline V gene has CDR1 ENHRY and CDR2 SYGVKD. Germline trimming cut 5 bases from V and 6 bases from J; bases unmatched to any gene: 9. The CDR3 runs 14 residues. DNA for the CDR3: TGTGCCATCAGTTGGGACAGCCGCAGGGCTGAAGCTTTCTTT. Translated, it gives CAISWDSRRAEAFF.

The sample holds one count of this clone. The rearrangement joins TRBV7-6 to TRBJ2-3; D possibly corresponds to TRBD1 (6 bases). The germline V and J ends were trimmed by 5 bases and 6 bases, with 27 bases remaining between them. The CDR3 runs to 18 residues. Germline CDR1 is SGHVS and CDR2 is FNYEAQ. CDR3 DNA sequence: TGTGCCAGCAGCCAGATGGCCGTGGGCAGGGGCCGCCCGGATACGCAGTATTTT. It yields the protein CASSQMAVGRGRPDTQYF.

The chain is built from TRBV10-2 and TRBJ2-1; D unresolved. Looked up from germline, CDR1 is WSHSY and CDR2 is SAAADI. V was pared by 4 bases and J by 7 bases, with 11 bases between. There are 13 residues in the CDR3. The CDR3 DNA is TGCGCCAGCAGTGTAGCCCCGCGGAATGAGCAGTTCTTC. This codes for CASSVAPRNEQFF.

This clone has a single count. The genes are TRBV20-1 and TRBJ2-5; D gene unclear. Germline values: CDR1 DFQATT, CDR2 SNEGSKA (reference sequence). Between the trimmed V and J ends, which lost 8 bases and 2 bases, there was a span of 6 bases. This CDR3 contains 10 residues. CDR3 protein: CSTRQETQYF. CDR3 DNA sequence: TGCAGTACCAGGCAAGAGACCCAGTACTTC.

The chain combines TRBV19 with TRBJ1-4, with TRBD1 matching 9 bases. Germline V lookup: CDR1 LNHDA, CDR2 SQIVND (reference sequence). This CDR3 spans 15 amino acids. The junction had 9 bases not matched to a gene; V was cut back by 6 bases and J by 7 bases. CDR3 residues: CASSLGQGDTEKLFF. CDR3 in DNA: TGTGCCAGTAGCCTGGGACAGGGCGATACTGAAAAACTGTTTTTT.

The chain recombines TRBV2 with TRBJ2-3; 8 positions match TRBD1. The ends lost 8 bases at V and 8 bases at J; junction bases unmatched: 15. From germline, CDR1 is SNHLY and CDR2 FYNNEI. The CDR3 is 15 amino acids. CDR3 region: CASPLASTTGGTQYF. The CDR3 coding sequence is TGTGCCAGCCCTTTGGCTAGTACCACAGGGGGTACGCAGTATTTT. The variable domain in full, with the rest retrieved from reference TRBV2 and TRBJ2-3, is EPEVTQTPSHQVTQMGQEVILRCVPISNHLYFYWYRQILGQKVEFLVSFYNNEISEKSEIFDDQFSVERPDGSNFTLKIRSTKLEDSAMYFCASPLASTTGGTQYFGPGTRLTVL.

This clone is a singleton in its sample. V gene TRBV4-3 combines with J gene TRBJ2-6; maybe TRBD2 (5 bases). Per germline, CDR1 LGHNA and CDR2 YSLEER. CDR3 length equals 17 residues. Trimming shortened V by 0 bases and J by 0 bases, and 9 bases separated the two germline ends. CDR3 in amino acids: CASSQDGGGSGANVLTF. CDR3 nucleotide sequence: TGCGCCAGCAGCCAAGACGGCGGAGGCTCTGGGGCCAACGTCCTGACTTTC.

J is TRBJ1-4 and V is TRBV4-1; 8 nucleotides agree with TRBD1. The germline V gene encodes CDR1 MGHRA and CDR2 YSYEKL. The CDR3 is made up of 16 amino acids. V lost 1 base, J lost 7 bases, and 8 bases stayed unmatched. The CDR3 loop reads CASSQGDWDRTEKLFF. The CDR3 DNA follows: TGCGCCAGCAGCCAAGGAGATTGGGACAGGACTGAAAAACTGTTTTTT.

V is TRBV19 and J is TRBJ2-7; the D is unclear. The length of the CDR3 is 14 residues. In germline, CDR1 is LNHDA, CDR2 SQIVND (reference sequence). V dropped 3 bases and J dropped 1 base, with 10 bases sitting between them. The CDR3 here is CASSIRPFSYEQYF. For the CDR3, the DNA is TGTGCCAGTAGTATTAGGCCCTTTTCCTACGAGCAGTACTTC.